These T cell receptor beta chains were read from a single sample in a study of CD8+CD57+ T cells in acquired aplastic anemia. Each CDR3 protein is one row after TCRdb ran MiXCR on the reads. The sample has 180,000 or so distinct CDR3 sequences; 48% are singletons. The sequenced sample was sorted CD4+, CD8+, or CD8+CD57+ T cells (not recorded which) from PBMCs. These receptors were collected from a human donor with aplastic anemia. CDR3s include the opening cysteine and the closing phenylalanine or tryptophan. D genes are given only for firm matches. Part of the rows lack a size; the others show once, few, many or a class for expanded clones.

cdr3_aa cdr3_nt clone_size cdr3_length j_call v_call d_call
CASSQSRPNEQFF TGTGCCAGCAGCCAATCCCGTCCGAATGAGCAGTTCTTC many 13 TRBJ2-1 TRBV3-1 NA
CSAFSGTSAYEQYF TGCAGTGCTTTCTCCGGGACTAGTGCTTACGAGCAGTACTTC NA 14 TRBJ2-7 TRBV20-1 TRBD2
CSVEGQGSGNTIYF TGCAGCGTTGAGGGACAGGGATCTGGAAACACCATATATTTT NA 14 TRBJ1-3 TRBV29-1 TRBD1
CAMKDSLIADTQYF TGTGCCATGAAGGACAGTCTGATAGCAGATACGCAGTATTTT many 14 TRBJ2-3 TRBV5-4 NA
CASSPSGGGVGQPQHF TGTGCCAGCAGTCCCTCGGGTGGCGGGGTGGGTCAGCCCCAGCATTTT many 16 TRBJ1-5 TRBV12-3/TRBV12-4 NA
CASSPQGRTGEQYF TGTGCCAGCTCTCCCCAGGGGCGGACGGGAGAGCAGTACTTC many 14 TRBJ2-7 TRBV18 NA
CASSLALASGWDGGQYF TGTGCCAGCAGCTTAGCGCTTGCGAGCGGGTGGGACGGTGGGCAGTACTTC many 17 TRBJ2-7 TRBV7-2 NA
CASTPAGGETQYF TGTGCCAGCACCCCGGCGGGGGGAGAGACCCAGTACTTC NA 13 TRBJ2-5 TRBV7-2 TRBD2
CASSVFRQTQETQYF TGTGCCAGCAGTGTCTTCCGACAGACCCAAGAGACCCAGTACTTC many 15 TRBJ2-5 TRBV6-1 NA
CASSFAGPDQPQHF TGTGCCAGCAGCTTCGCGGGGCCCGATCAGCCCCAGCATTTT many 14 TRBJ1-5 TRBV7-9 NA
CASSSRRLDRAPYF TGTGCCAGCAGCTCAAGAAGGTTGGACAGGGCACCGTACTTC NA 14 TRBJ2-7 TRBV7-2 TRBD1
CSAWTDRPYTDTQYF TGCAGTGCTTGGACCGACAGACCATACACAGATACGCAGTATTTT once 15 TRBJ2-3 TRBV20-1 NA